This entry is about one T cell receptor (beta chain). There is no known antigen for this receptor. No base quality information exists; no much larger clone differs at one position. Reading the label with the study, this specimen's time point is: approximately twelve months on ibrutinib. For TCR beta library preparation, roughly 2 micrograms of genomic DNA were extracted from the cryopreserved PBMCs. Longitudinal blood samples from CLL patients on ibrutinib monotherapy underwent high-throughput TCR beta sequencing. The patients were enrolled in a single-center, open-label phase 2 trial of ibrutinib monotherapy. The data stem from a study of cytotoxic CD8 clonotypes in ibrutinib-treated CLL (dated by TCRdb to about 2021). Regarding the research as a whole: In this cohort, 15 patients were treatment-naive and some 10 were relapsed/refractory, while about 17 had unmutated IGHV. Samples averaged around 280,000 productive templates and tens of thousands of productive rearrangements. Cryopreserved peripheral blood mononuclear cells were collected before treatment, at response, and at either disease progression or sustained remission. The response samples were drawn at a median of 12 months into treatment, with a range of roughly 6 to 36 months. Of the roughly 86 people in the trial, 25 to 30 had longitudinal samples available. Partial responses were observed in around 25 patients and complete responses in 2; after a median follow-up of around 68 months, remission was maintained in around 14 patients and progression was observed in approximately twelve. Every remission and progressive disease sample was obtained while ibrutinib was still being received by the patients.

Broad study findings and their caveats: Baseline clonality exceeded that of age-matched healthy donors and correlated strongly with circulating CD8+ T-cell counts. Sampling times were not matched between patients in sustained remission and patients whose disease was progressing, and lymph node repertoires were not examined. At ibrutinib response clonality went up, during sustained remission it held steady, and at progression it dropped back toward baseline. Public clonotypes were rare and either shrank or stayed stable during treatment, and the rise in clonality at ibrutinib response reflected expansion of private clonotypes.

Deletion took 5 bases off V and 2 bases off J, with a span of 9 bases between the germline ends. The CDR3 starts with the cysteine, ends with the phenylalanine, and has 13 residues. Only CDR3 DNA remains: 39 bases, in frame from the first base. Sequences SNHLY (CDR1) and FYNNEI (CDR2) are obtained from the germline V gene. The goal of deep resolution MiSeq sequencing was a depth between 1 in 1 million and 1 in 200,000 T cells, and coverage averaged 10x per clonotype. The immunoSEQ hsTCRB Kit was used to generate TCR beta libraries. Per the authors' processing: ImmunoSEQ Data Assistant and ImmunoSEQ Analyzer were used for data analysis, and V, D and J genes were assigned according to IMGT definitions. Clonality, which ranges from 0 to 1, was calculated by subtracting the normalized Shannon entropy of productive rearrangement frequencies from one. Public clonotype analysis was restricted to overrepresented clonotypes comprising at least 0.05% of each patient's repertoire. About a dozen age-matched healthy donor repertoires from immuneACCESS were used as controls for clonality. The clones in this table, taken by TCRdb from immuneACCESS, are in-frame only. Not every clone is retained; where verified, under half of the shortfall comes from an unresolved V gene, and the cause of the rest is unknown. V and J calls and clone size come straight from that table; D and trimming were deduced from the DNA. The sample table holds 200,000 or so clones, of which 75% to 80% were seen once. Of the sample, more than 9.5% is held by the ten largest clones.

This receptor chain uses TRBV2 and TRBJ1-1; the D gene is perhaps TRBD1, on 5 matching bases. The sequence derives from a human donor with chronic lymphocytic leukemia. Sequencing was performed on PBMCs, taken after 12 months of ibrutinib treatment. CDR3 protein: CASSTDINTEAFF. The DNA is as follows: TGTGCCAGCAGTACGGACATCAACACTGAAGCTTTCTTT.